Sequencing of this TCR beta chain was carried out in a study of CD8+CD57+ T cells in acquired aplastic anemia. A remark on this clonotype: As yet, its antigen is unknown.

Genomic DNA, serving as template, underwent TCR beta VDJ and CDR3 profiling. One entry per CDR3 protein results from TCRdb running MiXCR on the reads. The sample lists about 130,000 distinct CDR3 sequences, 41% occurring once. Findings and limits, study-wide: Patients showed no significant difference from controls in CD8+ Simpson's diversity.

CDR1 and CDR2 (germline): KGHDR, SFDVKD. J was trimmed by 9 bases and V by 4 bases; bases with no gene match: 12. This CDR3 has 15 amino acids. Material for sequencing was sorted CD4+, CD8+, or CD8+CD57+ T cells (not recorded which) from PBMCs. This clonotype originated in a human donor in good health, serving as a control. The gene calls are TRBV24-1 and TRBJ2-7; 9 nucleotides agree with TRBD1. The CDR3 sequence: CATSDTGTGILGQYF. CDR3 DNA sequence: TGTGCCACCAGTGACACCGGGACAGGGATCCTGGGGCAGTACTTC.